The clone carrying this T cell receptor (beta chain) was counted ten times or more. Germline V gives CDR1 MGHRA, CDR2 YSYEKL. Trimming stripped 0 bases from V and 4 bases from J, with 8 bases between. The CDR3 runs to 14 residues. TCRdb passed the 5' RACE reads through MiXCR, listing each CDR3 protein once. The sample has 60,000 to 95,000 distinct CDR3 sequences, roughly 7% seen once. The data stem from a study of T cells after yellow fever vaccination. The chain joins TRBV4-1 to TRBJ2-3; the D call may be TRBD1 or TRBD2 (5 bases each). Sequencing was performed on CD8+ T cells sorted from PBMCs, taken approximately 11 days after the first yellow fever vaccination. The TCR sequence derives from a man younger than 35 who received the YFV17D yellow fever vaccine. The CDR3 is CASSQDLGADTQYF. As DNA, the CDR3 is TGCGCCAGCAGCCAAGATCTGGGGGCAGATACGCAGTATTTT.